This T cell receptor (beta chain) was identified during a study of CD8 T cells in Susac syndrome. Per the germline V gene, CDR1 is DFQATT and CDR2 is SNEGSKA (reference sequence). This CDR3 has 13 amino acids. V was trimmed by 8 bases and J by 5 bases, leaving 13 bases between them. Random hexamers served to reverse transcribe about 0.5 to 1 ug RNA. Across 54 Vbeta and 13 Jbeta, immunoSEQ multiplex PCR amplified TCR beta CDR3. TCRdb independently ran MiXCR on the immunoSEQ multiplex PCR reads; one entry per CDR3 protein. The repertoire includes a few hundred thousand distinct CDR3 sequences, about 94% of them detected once, and around 0.15% sits in the top ten.

The TCR comes from a human donor with Susac syndrome. Source material: CD4+ T cells from PBMCs. This chain joins TRBV20-1 and TRBJ1-6; D uncertain. The CDR3 coding sequence is TGCAGTCCAAAGAAGACCAATAATTCACCCCTCCACTTT. Protein product: CSPKKTNNSPLHF.